These 17 T cell receptor beta chains were sequenced from one sample in a study of early T cells in non-severe SARS-CoV-2 infection. TCRdb passed the 5' RACE reads through MiXCR, listing each CDR3 protein once. The sample contains 70,000 to 90,000 distinct CDR3 sequences, around 14% of which appear only once. The sample was whole blood. These receptors came from an adult who was a healthcare worker with PCR-confirmed SARS-CoV-2 infection or an uninfected control (not recorded which).

This clonotype was seen ten or more times. V gene TRBV6-2 or TRBV6-3 combines with J gene TRBJ1-5; D gene ambiguous. V was cut by 5 bases and J by 7 bases, with 15 bases left in between. Looked up from germline, CDR1 is MNHEY and CDR2 is SVGEGT. This CDR3 has 14 amino acids. CDR3 bases: TGTGCCAGCAGTGTACACGGGCCGAGGCAGCCCCAGCATTTT. Residues: CASSVHGPRQPQHF.

This clonotype was found many times. This chain joins TRBV5-1 and TRBJ2-7, with TRBD1 matching 7 bases. In germline, CDR1 is SGHRS, CDR2 YFSETQ. This CDR3 comprises 14 residues. Unmatched junction bases numbered 3, after V lost 3 bases and J lost 0 bases. For the CDR3, the DNA is TGCGCCAGCAGCTACCGACAGGGCTCCTACGAGCAGTACTTC. It encodes CASSYRQGSYEQYF.

A few counts support this clonotype. This chain links TRBV20-1 with TRBJ2-5, with a tentative D call TRBD2 (6 bases). The CDR3 loop spans 11 amino acids. Between the trimmed V and J ends, which lost 2 bases and 5 bases, there was a span of 6 bases. Germline loops: CDR1 DFQATT, CDR2 SNEGSKA (reference sequence). CDR3: CSARRGETQYF. CDR3 nucleotides: TGCAGTGCTAGACGGGGGGAGACCCAGTACTTC.

V usage is TRBV11-2 and J usage is TRBJ2-2, with D perhaps matching TRBD1 (5 bases). Trimming took off 2 bases at V and 0 bases at J, with 13 bases between the two ends. The CDR3 runs 17 residues. Germline loops: CDR1 SGHAT, CDR2 FQNNGV. The CDR3 protein is CASSLTPGPANTGELFF. DNA for the CDR3: TGTGCCAGCAGCTTAACCCCAGGGCCGGCGAACACCGGGGAGCTGTTTTTT.

This clonotype came up a few times. The chain uses TRBV9 and TRBJ2-1; possibly TRBD1 for D (6 bases). The CDR3 runs to 14 residues. Germline V CDR1 and CDR2: SGDLS, YYNGEE. V was trimmed by 3 bases and J by 9 bases, leaving 16 bases between them. The CDR3, as DNA: TGTGCCAGCAGCGGGGCAGGGGAGTGGGTTGAGCAGTTCTTC. It is translated as CASSGAGEWVEQFF.

This clonotype came up a few times. The genes are TRBV20-1 and TRBJ2-3; D is unclear. Trimming took off 0 bases at V and 2 bases at J, with 6 bases between the two ends. This CDR3 has 13 residues. CDR1 is DFQATT and CDR2 is SNEGSKA in the germline V gene (reference sequence). CDR3 sequence (DNA): TGCAGTGCTAGAGATTCGGTCACAGATACGCAGTATTTT. As protein: CSARDSVTDTQYF.

This clonotype was detected ten times or more. The chain joins TRBV7-6 to TRBJ2-5, with 8 bases lining up with TRBD2. V shed 0 bases, J shed 1 base, and the junction held 7 bases outside the gene matches. This CDR3 spans 17 amino acids. CDR1 and CDR2 (germline): SGHVS, FNYEAQ. CDR3 coding DNA: TGTGCCAGCAGCTTAGCTTGGTTTCTAGCGGGCCAAGAGACCCAGTACTTC. Residues: CASSLAWFLAGQETQYF.

This clonotype has ten or more counts. The CDR3 protein is CASSFVDQETQYF. The DNA for the CDR3 is TGTGCCAGCAGCTTCGTGGATCAAGAGACCCAGTACTTC. V usage is TRBV7-6 and J usage is TRBJ2-5; D not certain. Germline CDR1 reads SGHVS; CDR2 reads FNYEAQ. Trimming removed 3 bases at V and 2 bases at J, with 7 bases between. The CDR3 is made up of 13 amino acids.

This clonotype was found a few times. The V call is TRBV24-1, the J call TRBJ2-2; TRBD2 matches at 7 bases. CDR3 length equals 14 residues. The V and J ends lost 6 bases and 2 bases, in that order; junction bases with no gene match: 2. The germline V gene has CDR1 KGHDR and CDR2 SFDVKD. CDR3 protein: CATSLAGNTGELFF. The CDR3 coding sequence is TGTGCCACCAGTTTAGCGGGTAACACCGGGGAGCTGTTTTTT.

This sequence joins TRBV12-3 or TRBV12-4 and TRBJ2-7, with TRBD2 identical over 9 bases. V shed 7 bases, J shed 2 bases, and the junction held 3 bases outside the gene matches. This CDR3 has 13 amino acids. Here the CDR3 reads CASNAGGPYEQYF. The CDR3 DNA reads TGTGCCAGCAACGCGGGAGGGCCCTACGAGCAGTACTTC.

This clonotype has more than one count but fewer than ten. The CDR3 region has the DNA TGTGCCAGCAGCCTAAGCTTCACTAGCGGTTACACAGATACGCAGTATTTT. Translated, it gives CASSLSFTSGYTDTQYF. The V call is TRBV28, the J call TRBJ2-3; TRBD2 matches 8 bases. Per germline, CDR1 MDHEN and CDR2 SYDVKM. This CDR3 has 17 residues. Trimming took 6 bases from V and 2 from J; bases not matched to a gene: 13.

The rearrangement joins TRBV7-2 to TRBJ2-1; D is undetermined. Germline loops: CDR1 SGHTA, CDR2 FQGNSA. Trimming took 5 bases from V and 9 from J, leaving 14 bases between them. CDR3 length: 13 amino acids. CDR3 sequence reads: CASSPKVVGEQFF. The CDR3, as DNA: TGTGCCAGCAGCCCAAAGGTGGTTGGTGAGCAGTTCTTC.

This clonotype was observed once. The CDR3 DNA is TGCAGTGCTATCCCGACTAGACCTCTTTCCTACGAGCAGTACTTC. Translating gives CSAIPTRPLSYEQYF. The chain employs TRBV20-1 and TRBJ2-7; tentative D call: TRBD2 (6 bases). Trimming shortened V by 4 bases and J by 1 base, and 17 bases separated the two germline ends. The CDR3 contains 15 residues. The germline V gene has CDR1 DFQATT and CDR2 SNEGSKA (reference sequence).

V usage is TRBV28 and J usage is TRBJ2-3; D is unresolved. The germline gives CDR1 MDHEN, CDR2 SYDVKM. Trimming took off 8 bases at V and 6 bases at J, with 9 bases between the two ends. CDR3 length: 11 residues. The CDR3 DNA sequence: TGTGCCAGCTTCCGTGCGGATACGCAGTATTTT. Protein sequence: CASFRADTQYF.

With respect to this clonotype: At one end the junction does not follow the germline gene, possibly because of a read error. The CDR3 nucleotides are TGTGCCAGCAGCTTAGCGCGGGGACAGGAGCTCTTC. This codes for CASSLARGQELF. V usage is TRBV7-9 and J usage is TRBJ2-4, with 8 positions matching TRBD1. This CDR3 is 12 amino acids long. Germline V gives CDR1 SEHNR, CDR2 FQNEAQ (reference sequence).

The chain uses TRBV29-1 and TRBJ2-7; D remains ambiguous. V shed 4 bases and J shed 5 bases, with 9 bases lying between them. Germline loops: CDR1 SQVTM, CDR2 ANQGSEA. The CDR3 runs 11 residues. DNA for the CDR3: TGCAGCGTTGGTGTAAGGGACGAGCAGTACTTC. The encoded protein is CSVGVRDEQYF.

The table lists this clonotype with many counts. The chain couples TRBV27 to TRBJ1-2; D remains unclear. CDR1 and CDR2 (germline): MNHEY, SMNVEV (reference sequence). The CDR3 has 13 residues. Trimming cost V 6 bases and J 9 bases, with 17 bases left between them. CDR3: CASSYRRMASYTF. The CDR3 DNA reads TGTGCCAGCAGCTATCGACGGATGGCGAGCTACACCTTC.